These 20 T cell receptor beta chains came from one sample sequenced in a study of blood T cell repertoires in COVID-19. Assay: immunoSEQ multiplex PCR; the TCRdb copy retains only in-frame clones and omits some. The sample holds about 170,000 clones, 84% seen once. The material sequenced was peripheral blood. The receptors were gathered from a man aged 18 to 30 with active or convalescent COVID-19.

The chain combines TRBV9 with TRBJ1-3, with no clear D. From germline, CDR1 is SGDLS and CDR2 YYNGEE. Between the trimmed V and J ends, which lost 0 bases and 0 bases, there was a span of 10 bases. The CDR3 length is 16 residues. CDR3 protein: CASSVDRERSGNTIYF. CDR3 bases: TGTGCCAGCAGCGTAGATAGGGAGCGCTCTGGAAACACCATATATTTT.

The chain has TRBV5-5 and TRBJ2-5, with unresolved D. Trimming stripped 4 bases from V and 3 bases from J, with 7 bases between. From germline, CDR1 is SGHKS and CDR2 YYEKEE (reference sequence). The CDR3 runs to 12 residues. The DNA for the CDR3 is TGTGCCAGCAGCCGAGAAAAAGAGACCCAGTACTTC. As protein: CASSREKETQYF.

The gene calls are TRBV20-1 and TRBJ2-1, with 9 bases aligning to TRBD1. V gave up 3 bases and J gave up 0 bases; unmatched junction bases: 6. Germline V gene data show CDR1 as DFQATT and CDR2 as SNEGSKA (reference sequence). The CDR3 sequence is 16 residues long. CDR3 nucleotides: TGCAGTGCTAGTACAGGGGGCACGAGCTCCTACAATGAGCAGTTCTTC. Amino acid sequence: CSASTGGTSSYNEQFF.

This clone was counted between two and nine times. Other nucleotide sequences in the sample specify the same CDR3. CDR3 nucleotide sequence: TGTGCCAGCTCACCAAGCGGACAGGGGGACTATGGCTACACCTTC. Translating gives CASSPSGQGDYGYTF. The rearrangement links TRBV18 to TRBJ1-2; the match to TRBD1 covers 10 bases. The CDR3 consists of 15 residues. Per germline, CDR1 KGHSH and CDR2 LQKENI. With V trimmed by 2 bases and J by 3 bases, 3 bases remained unmatched.

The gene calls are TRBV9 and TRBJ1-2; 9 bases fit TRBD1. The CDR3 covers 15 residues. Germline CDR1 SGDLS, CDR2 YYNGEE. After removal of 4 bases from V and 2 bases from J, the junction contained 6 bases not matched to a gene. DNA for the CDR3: TGTGCCAGCAGCCCCCGACAGGGGGAGAACTATGGCTACACCTTC. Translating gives CASSPRQGENYGYTF.

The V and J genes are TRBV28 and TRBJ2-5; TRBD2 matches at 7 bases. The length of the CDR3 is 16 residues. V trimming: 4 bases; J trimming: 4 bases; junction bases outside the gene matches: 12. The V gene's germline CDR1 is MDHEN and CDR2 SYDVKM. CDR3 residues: CASSSPRGVGRETQYF. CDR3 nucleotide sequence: TGTGCCAGCAGTTCACCCCGGGGGGTAGGGCGAGAGACCCAGTACTTC.

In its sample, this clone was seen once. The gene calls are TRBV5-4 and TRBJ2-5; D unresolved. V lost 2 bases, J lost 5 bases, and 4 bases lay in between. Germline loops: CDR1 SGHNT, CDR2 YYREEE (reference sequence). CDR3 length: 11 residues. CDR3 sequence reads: CASSLRETQYF. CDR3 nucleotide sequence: TGTGCCAGCAGCTTACGGGAGACCCAGTACTTC.

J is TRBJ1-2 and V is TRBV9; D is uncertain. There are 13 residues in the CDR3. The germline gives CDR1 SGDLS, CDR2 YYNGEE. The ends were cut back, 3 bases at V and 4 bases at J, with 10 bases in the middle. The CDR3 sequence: CASSAGVGYGYTF. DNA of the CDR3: TGTGCCAGCAGCGCCGGGGTTGGCTATGGCTACACCTTC.

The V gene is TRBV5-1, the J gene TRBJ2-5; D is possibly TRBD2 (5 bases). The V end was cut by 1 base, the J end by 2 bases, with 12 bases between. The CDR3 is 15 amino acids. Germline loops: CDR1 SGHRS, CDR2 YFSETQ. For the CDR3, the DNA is TGCGCCAGCAGCTTGAACCCGAGGGCTCAAGAGACCCAGTACTTC. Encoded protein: CASSLNPRAQETQYF.

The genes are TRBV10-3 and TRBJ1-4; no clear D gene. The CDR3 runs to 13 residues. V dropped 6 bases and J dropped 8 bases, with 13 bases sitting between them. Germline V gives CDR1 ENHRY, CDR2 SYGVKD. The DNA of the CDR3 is TGTGCCATCAGGGGAGGGCTGGGAGAAAAACTGTTTTTT. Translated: CAIRGGLGEKLFF.

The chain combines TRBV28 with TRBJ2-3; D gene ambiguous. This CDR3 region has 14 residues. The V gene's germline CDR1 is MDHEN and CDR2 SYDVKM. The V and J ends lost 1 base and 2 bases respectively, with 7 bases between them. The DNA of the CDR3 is TGTGCCAGCAGTTTATCACTACCCACAGATACGCAGTATTTT. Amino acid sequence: CASSLSLPTDTQYF.

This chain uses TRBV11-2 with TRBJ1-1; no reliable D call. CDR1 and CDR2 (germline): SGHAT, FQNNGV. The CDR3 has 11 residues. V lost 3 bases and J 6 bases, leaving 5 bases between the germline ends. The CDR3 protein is CASSFPAEAFF. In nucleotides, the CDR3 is TGTGCCAGCAGCTTTCCCGCTGAAGCTTTCTTT.

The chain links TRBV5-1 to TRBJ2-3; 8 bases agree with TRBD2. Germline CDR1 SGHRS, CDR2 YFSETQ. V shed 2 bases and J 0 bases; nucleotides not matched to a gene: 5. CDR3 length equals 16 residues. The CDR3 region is CASSFGTGGSTDTQYF. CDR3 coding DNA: TGCGCCAGCAGCTTTGGGACGGGGGGGAGCACAGATACGCAGTATTTT.

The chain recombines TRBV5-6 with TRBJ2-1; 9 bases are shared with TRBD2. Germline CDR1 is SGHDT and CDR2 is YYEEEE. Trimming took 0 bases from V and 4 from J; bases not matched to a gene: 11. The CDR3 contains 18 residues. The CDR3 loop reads CASSLGLADVAGYNEQFF. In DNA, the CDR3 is TGTGCCAGCAGCTTGGGACTAGCGGACGTTGCGGGGTACAATGAGCAGTTCTTC. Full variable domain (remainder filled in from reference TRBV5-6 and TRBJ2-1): DAGVTQSPTHLIKTRGQQVTLRCSPKSGHDTVSWYQQALGQGPQFIFQYYEEEERQRGNFPDRFSGHQFPNYSSELNVNALLLGDSALYLCASSLGLADVAGYNEQFFGPGTRLTVL.

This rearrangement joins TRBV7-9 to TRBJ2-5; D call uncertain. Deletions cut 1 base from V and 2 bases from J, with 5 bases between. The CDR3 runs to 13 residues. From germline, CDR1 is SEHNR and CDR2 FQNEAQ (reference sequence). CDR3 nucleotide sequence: TGTGCCAGCAGCTTAGACAGACAAGAGACCCAGTACTTC. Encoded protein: CASSLDRQETQYF.

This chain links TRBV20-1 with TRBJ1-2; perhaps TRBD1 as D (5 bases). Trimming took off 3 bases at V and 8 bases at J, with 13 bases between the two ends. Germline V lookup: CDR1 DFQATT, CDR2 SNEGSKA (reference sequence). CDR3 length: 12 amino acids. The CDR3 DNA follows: TGCAGTGCTAGTGGATCAGGGTGGGGCTACACCTTC. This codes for CSASGSGWGYTF.

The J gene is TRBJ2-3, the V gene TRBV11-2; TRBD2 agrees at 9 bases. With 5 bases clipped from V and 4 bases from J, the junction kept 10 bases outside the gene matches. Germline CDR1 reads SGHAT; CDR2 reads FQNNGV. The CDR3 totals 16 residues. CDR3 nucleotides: TGTGCCAGCAGCCTAGGCGGGGGGGGTGAGCCAGATACGCAGTATTTT. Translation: CASSLGGGGEPDTQYF.

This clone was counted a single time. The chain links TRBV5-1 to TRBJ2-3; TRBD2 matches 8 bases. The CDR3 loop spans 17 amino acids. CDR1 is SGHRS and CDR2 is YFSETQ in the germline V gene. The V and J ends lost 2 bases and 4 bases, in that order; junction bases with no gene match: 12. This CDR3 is CASSLARGLGGADTQYF. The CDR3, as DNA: TGCGCCAGCAGCTTAGCAAGGGGACTAGGGGGGGCAGATACGCAGTATTTT.

Here the CDR3 reads CASSPPGGWTEAFF. For the CDR3, the DNA is TGTGCCAGCTCACCGCCCGGGGGGTGGACTGAAGCTTTCTTT. J is TRBJ1-1 and V is TRBV18; the D gene is possibly TRBD1 (5 bases). Trimming took 3 bases from V and 5 from J, leaving 13 bases between them. This CDR3 region has 14 residues. The V gene's germline CDR1 is KGHSH and CDR2 LQKENI.

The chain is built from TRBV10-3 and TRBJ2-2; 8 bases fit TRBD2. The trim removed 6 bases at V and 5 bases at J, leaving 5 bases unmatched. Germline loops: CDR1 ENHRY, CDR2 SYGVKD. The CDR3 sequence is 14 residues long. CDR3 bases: TGTGCCATCAGGAGCGGGAGCGGAACCGGGGAGCTGTTTTTT. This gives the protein CAIRSGSGTGELFF.